The sequence of this T cell receptor (beta chain) was determined in a study of cytomegalovirus exposure and HLA in healthy donors. Germline V gene sequence: CDR1 LNHNV, CDR2 YYDKDF (reference sequence). V was clipped by 3 bases and J by 8 bases; unmatched bases: 8. There are 15 residues in the CDR3. PCR involved 60 Vbeta and 13 Jbeta primers. Repertoires were generated with immunoSEQ multiplex PCR, while TCRdb's copy carries only in-frame clones and drops some. Of about 130,000 clones detected, roughly 76% appear once; the ten largest clones hold more than 2.5%. Material for sequencing was PBMCs. The chain links TRBV15 to TRBJ2-1, with TRBD1 identical over 9 bases. The source is a woman in her forties or fifties in good health and CMV-seronegative. CDR3 nucleotides: TGTGCCACCAGCAGGTGGGGACAGGGTGACGATGAGCAGTTCTTC. The encoded protein is CATSRWGQGDDEQFF.